This T cell receptor beta chain stems from a study of T cell responses to AZD1222 COVID-19 vaccine. Germline assignment: CDR1 SGHAT and CDR2 FQNNGV. The CDR3 is 14 amino acids. Losses at the gene ends were 2 bases for V and 8 bases for J; bases not matched to a gene: 7. Clones were read by immunoSEQ multiplex PCR, and TCRdb kept only the in-frame ones, dropping some. The sample carries 60,000 to 80,000 clones, 85% to 90% recorded once. This chain connects TRBV11-2 to TRBJ1-2, with 8 bases matching TRBD1. This specimen consisted of peripheral blood, obtained on day 0 of AZD1222 vaccination. This clonotype was sampled from an adult in good health. The CDR3 here is CASSLQGQAAGYTF. DNA for the CDR3: TGTGCCAGCAGCTTACAGGGACAGGCGGCGGGCTACACCTTC.